This TCR beta chain was obtained from a study of PD-L1 blockade in urothelial cancer. At the level of the study: Patients previously received 0 to 3 chemotherapy regimens. At 3 weeks after treatment start (second dose) and again at 6 weeks, blood was analyzed.

Stated time point: pretreatment peripheral blood. It was locally advanced or metastatic urothelial carcinoma that patients had. Sample numbers ranged from 1 to 8 per patient, encompassing pretreatment and on-treatment collections. Germline CDR1 and CDR2: MNHNY and SVGAGI (reference sequence). V lost 2 bases and J 7 bases, leaving 9 bases between the germline ends. The CDR3 totals 12 residues. Clones were sequenced by immunoSEQ multiplex PCR, and TCRdb holds only the in-frame ones, with some missing. The profile shows tens of thousands of clones, roughly 88% of them singletons. The TCR was taken from a man aged 65-85 years with urothelial cancer. The sample here was PBMCs, taken around atezolizumab (anti-PD-L1) treatment. This chain links TRBV6-6 with TRBJ2-7; D remains unclear. The CDR3 DNA reads as TGTGCCAGCAGTTACGCTAGGCGGGAGCAGTACTTC. This translates into CASSYARREQYF.